This entry features one T cell receptor (beta chain) sequence. The antigen remains unidentified. This CDR3 region has 15 residues. The ends lost 5 bases at V and 1 base at J; junction bases unmatched: 6. Germline V gene lookup returns CDR1 SGHRS and CDR2 YFSETQ. These data belong to a study of radiotherapy plus CTLA-4 blockade in lung cancer. About the research overall: 15% to 20% of patients responded objectively, and 31% achieved disease control. Notes on the study in general: Response, reportedly, was best predicted by interferon-beta along with early blood T cell clone dynamics. Tumor-derived TCR clones expanded in blood after radiotherapy plus ipilimumab.

The assay was immunoSEQ multiplex PCR, and TCRdb's table has in-frame clones only and misses some. The table lists 95,000 to 150,000 clones, 85% to 90% of them singletons. Those patients who had chemo-refractory metastatic non-small-cell lung cancer were given focal radiation along with CTLA-4 blockade through ipilimumab. The clonotype comes from a human donor with non-small cell lung cancer that progressed on radiotherapy plus ipilimumab. The sequencing used peripheral blood, collected from a patient treated with radiotherapy plus ipilimumab. The chain couples TRBV5-1 to TRBJ1-1; 9 bases match TRBD1. The CDR3 spells CASSQQGAPNTEAFF. The CDR3 region has the DNA TGCGCCAGCAGTCAACAGGGGGCCCCGAACACTGAAGCTTTCTTT.